The 9 T cell receptor beta chains presented below share a single source sample, sequenced in a study of regulatory T cells in long-lasting Graves disease. Sample time point: newly diagnosed GD, antithyroid drugs for less than 3 months. The authors made the TCR library using RNA they extracted from PBMCs. To make TCR beta libraries, researchers used iRepertoire HTBI primers and Arm-PCR of CDR3 regions. TCRdb reprocessed the multiplex PCR reads via MiXCR and lists one record per CDR3 protein. Of 400,000 to 500,000 distinct CDR3 sequences listed, 12% to 15% are singletons. A further study also used this sample, focusing on T cells in Graves' hyperthyroidism and ophthalmopathy.

Sequences were derived from peripheral blood mononuclear cells (PBMCs), sampled at new diagnosis, from a patient treated with antithyroid drugs. The receptors stem from a woman in her forties or fifties with Graves disease.

The chain uses TRBV19 and TRBJ2-7, with 11 bases matching TRBD1. This CDR3 is 15 amino acids long. Trimming cost V 4 bases and J 2 bases; bases outside gene matches: 4. CDR1 is LNHDA, CDR2 SQIVND, per germline (reference sequence). Written as DNA, the CDR3 is TGTGCCAGTAGTACGCGGGACAGGGGGACCTACGAGCAGTACTTC. It encodes CASSTRDRGTYEQYF.

This clonotype occurred many times. This sequence joins TRBV6-2 or TRBV6-3 and TRBJ2-6, with 9 bases matching TRBD1. The CDR3 length is 16 residues. Trimming cost V 2 bases and J 2 bases; bases outside gene matches: 1. The germline V gene encodes CDR1 MNHEY and CDR2 SVGEGT. CDR3 protein: CASSYRDRAGANVLTF. In DNA form, the CDR3 reads TGTGCCAGCAGTTACCGGGACAGGGCTGGGGCCAACGTCCTGACTTTC.

This chain links TRBV19 with TRBJ1-1; TRBD1 matches at 8 bases. This CDR3 has 16 amino acids. V trimming: 7 bases; J trimming: 2 bases; junction bases outside the gene matches: 12. Germline lookup yields CDR1 LNHDA and CDR2 SQIVND (reference sequence). The CDR3 DNA sequence: TGTGCCAGTACCCCGACAGGGGCACCGTATAACACTGAAGCTTTCTTT. Protein: CASTPTGAPYNTEAFF.

The chain joins TRBV25-1 to TRBJ2-1, with unresolved D. Trimming removed 4 bases at V and 8 bases at J, with 9 bases between. This CDR3 region has 12 residues. The germline gives CDR1 MGHDK, CDR2 SYGVNS. The CDR3 region has the DNA TGTGCCAGCAGTGCCCAATCACATGAGCAGTTCTTC. Translation gives CASSAQSHEQFF.

J is TRBJ1-4 and V is TRBV10-3; D gene unclear. The CDR3 extends over 13 amino acids. Germline CDR1 and CDR2: ENHRY and SYGVKD. V lost 8 bases and J 0 bases, leaving 7 bases between the germline ends. The DNA of the CDR3 is TGTGCCATCCGGGTTGCAACTAATGAAAAACTGTTTTTT. Protein product: CAIRVATNEKLFF.

This clonotype was detected only a few times. An end of the junction differs from the germline gene, which may be a read error. This chain connects TRBV5-1 to TRBJ2-7; 9 bases are a match to TRBD1. CDR3 length: 14 residues. Germline CDR1 is SGHRS and CDR2 is YFSETQ. This chain's CDR3 is CASSLGDRVHEQHF. The DNA for the CDR3 is TGCGCCAGCAGCTTGGGGGACAGGGTCCACGAGCAGCACTTC. Together with reference TRBV5-1 and TRBJ2-7, the CDR3 gives the full variable domain: KAGVTQTPRYLIKTRGQQVTLSCSPISGHRSVSWYQQTPGQGLQFLFEYFSETQRNKGNFPGRFSGRQFSNSRSEMNVSTLELGDSALYLCASSLGDRVHEQHFGPGTRLTVT.

This clonotype was seen ten or more times. The V gene is TRBV6-2 or TRBV6-3, the J gene TRBJ2-1; 9 bases fit TRBD1. Trimming removed 0 bases from V and 0 bases from J; junction bases left unmatched: 6. Germline-derived CDR1 and CDR2 are MNHEY and SVGEGT. CDR3 length: 18 amino acids. The CDR3 here is CASSYSGTGPSSYNEQFF. The CDR3 DNA is TGTGCCAGCAGTTACTCTGGGACAGGGCCGAGCTCCTACAATGAGCAGTTCTTC.

This clonotype was seen at least ten times. One junction end disagrees with the germline gene, perhaps due to a read error. The gene calls are TRBV5-1 and TRBJ2-3, with a weak D call TRBD2 (6 bases). The germline V gene encodes CDR1 SGHRS and CDR2 YFSETQ. This CDR3 region has 12 residues. This CDR3 reads CASSSRGDTQYF. In DNA form, the CDR3 reads TGTGCCAGCAGCTCCCGGGGGGATACGCAGTATTTT.

In this sample, this clonotype turned up a few times. V is TRBV9 and J is TRBJ1-4; TRBD1 matches at 12 bases. The CDR3 has 16 residues. Germline V gives CDR1 SGDLS, CDR2 YYNGEE. The V gene end was trimmed by 2 bases and the J gene end by 8 bases; junction bases not matched to a gene: 7. The CDR3, as DNA: TGTGCCAGCAGCGTCGGGACAGGGGGCGCCTGGGAAAAACTGTTTTTT. It yields the protein CASSVGTGGAWEKLFF.